The clone carrying this T cell receptor beta chain was observed once. This specimen includes other DNA sequences encoding the same CDR3. Blood got drawn at baseline, again on cycle 4 day 1, and then on cycle 7 day 1. These data originate in a study of OX40 agonist ivuxolimab in advanced cancers. At the level of the study: The dose-escalation group included hepatocellular carcinoma, melanoma, renal cell carcinoma and head and neck cancer.

V lost 6 bases and J lost 2; bases outside the gene matches: 6. The germline V gene encodes CDR1 LNHDA and CDR2 SQIVND (reference sequence). This CDR3 has 15 amino acids. Clones were sequenced by immunoSEQ multiplex PCR, and TCRdb holds only the in-frame ones, with some missing. The sample shows around 50,000 clones, around 94% of them seen only once. Here the sequenced sample was CD4+ or CD8+ T cells sorted from blood, taken in a trial of the OX40 agonist ivuxolimab. The chain uses TRBV19 and TRBJ2-7, with 11 bases lining up with TRBD1. This TCR came from an adult with an advanced solid tumor such as melanoma, head and neck, liver or kidney cancer. The DNA of the CDR3 is TGTGCCAGTAGCCCCGGACAGGGGGCAACCTACGAGCAGTACTTC. It codes for CASSPGQGATYEQYF.